The entry below describes one TCR beta chain. This entry belongs to a study of regulatory T cells in long-lasting Graves disease. Time point meaning: newly diagnosed GD, antithyroid drugs for less than 3 months. PBMCs provided the RNA from which the TCR library was made. Graves' disease diagnosis relied on American Thyroid Association guidelines. Germline CDR1 is MGHRA and CDR2 is YSYEKL. Between the trimmed V and J ends, which lost 0 bases and 7 bases, there was a span of 7 bases. This CDR3 has 13 amino acids. Through Arm-PCR of CDR3 regions and iRepertoire HTBI primers, TCR beta libraries were built. TCRdb passed the multiplex PCR reads through MiXCR, listing each CDR3 protein once. Of 450,000 to 650,000 distinct CDR3 sequences in the sample, about 16% are singletons; the top ten hold approximately 25%. These data also formed part of another study, on T cells in Graves' hyperthyroidism and ophthalmopathy. This second report adds: Onset of ophthalmopathy came a median roughly 6.9 months after the model predicted it.

The sequence derives from a woman aged 35-65 years with Graves disease. The genes are TRBV4-1 and TRBJ1-5, with no clear D. This material consisted of peripheral blood mononuclear cells (PBMCs), taken at new diagnosis, from a patient treated with antithyroid drugs. In nucleotides, the CDR3 is TGCGCCAGCAGCCAAGATTTAACGCAGCCCCAGCATTTT. It yields the protein CASSQDLTQPQHF.